This T cell receptor beta chain was recorded in a study of control samples from healthy donors and cancer patients. Here immunoSEQ multiplex PCR was the method, and the copy in TCRdb shows in-frame clones only, minus some. The sample has about 140,000 clones; roughly 92% are singletons. V shed 5 bases and J 6 bases; nucleotides not matched to a gene: 7. The CDR3 has 16 amino acids. CDR1 SGHAT and CDR2 FQDESV come from the germline V gene (reference sequence). The receptor comes from a man under 40 in good health. The sequenced sample was blood. The chain uses TRBV11-1 and TRBJ2-3, with 14 bases fitting TRBD2. DNA for the CDR3: TGTGCCAGCAGCCCGGGACTAGCGGGAGCACGGGATACGCAGTATTTT. It specifies CASSPGLAGARDTQYF.